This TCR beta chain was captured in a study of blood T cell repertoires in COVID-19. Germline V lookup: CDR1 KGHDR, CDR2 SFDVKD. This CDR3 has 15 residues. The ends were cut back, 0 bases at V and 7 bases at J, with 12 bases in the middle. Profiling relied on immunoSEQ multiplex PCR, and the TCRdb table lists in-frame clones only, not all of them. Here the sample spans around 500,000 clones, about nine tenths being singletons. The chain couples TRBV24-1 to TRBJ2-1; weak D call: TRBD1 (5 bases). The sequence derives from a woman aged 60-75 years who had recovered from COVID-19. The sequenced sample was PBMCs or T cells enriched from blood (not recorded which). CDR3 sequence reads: CATSDLQRQWNEQFF. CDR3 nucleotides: TGTGCCACCAGTGATTTGCAACGACAGTGGAATGAGCAGTTCTTC.